These 9 T cell receptor beta chains were sequenced from one sample in a study of regulatory T cells in long-lasting Graves disease. CDR3 regions were amplified by Arm-PCR using iRepertoire HTBI primers to build TCR beta libraries. TCRdb re-called the multiplex PCR reads with MiXCR, one entry per CDR3 protein. Here the sample spans 410,000 or so distinct CDR3 sequences, about 16% being singletons. Time point in this sample: newly diagnosed GD, antithyroid drugs for less than 3 months. TCR sequences were obtained from RNA taken from PBMCs. These same records also appear under a second study, on T cells in Graves' hyperthyroidism and ophthalmopathy.

Sequencing was performed on peripheral blood mononuclear cells (PBMCs), taken at new diagnosis, from a patient treated with antithyroid drugs. The receptors here all came from a woman in her twenties or thirties with Graves disease.

The rearrangement uses TRBV7-9 and TRBJ2-3; the match to TRBD1 covers 11 bases. This CDR3 has 16 residues. Germline CDR1 SEHNR, CDR2 FQNEAQ (reference sequence). J lost 3 bases, V lost 5 bases, and 7 bases had no gene match. The DNA of the CDR3 is TGTGCCAGCAGCCATCCGGGACAGGGGGGGACAGATACGCAGTATTTT. Translated, it gives CASSHPGQGGTDTQYF.

This clonotype came up a few times. The chain links TRBV19 to TRBJ1-3; no definite D call. The V and J ends lost 7 bases and 3 bases respectively, with 7 bases between them. Germline lookup yields CDR1 LNHDA and CDR2 SQIVND (reference sequence). This CDR3 has 12 amino acids. The CDR3 sequence: CASIESGNTIYF. The CDR3 nucleotides are TGTGCCAGTATTGAGAGTGGAAACACCATATATTTT.

The sample holds a few counts of this clonotype. The rearrangement links TRBV6-2 or TRBV6-3 to TRBJ2-7; possibly TRBD1 for D (6 bases). Germline V gene lookup returns CDR1 MNHEY and CDR2 SVGEGT. The V and J ends lost 6 bases and 2 bases respectively, with 17 bases between them. The CDR3 contains 15 residues. In nucleotides, the CDR3 is TGTGCCAGCAGAGACGAGGGGGACCTTCCCTACGAGCAGTACTTC. It specifies CASRDEGDLPYEQYF.

This clonotype was seen at least ten times. J is TRBJ1-1 and V is TRBV7-3; tentative D call: TRBD1 (5 bases). V was shortened by 1 base and J by 10 bases, with 13 bases between the two germline ends. Germline V gives CDR1 SGHTA, CDR2 FQGTGA. The CDR3 length is 13 residues. CDR3 amino acids: CASSLSVGAAAFF. The CDR3, as DNA: TGTGCCAGCAGCTTAAGTGTCGGGGCGGCAGCTTTCTTT.

This clonotype was counted at least ten times. V is TRBV12-3 or TRBV12-4 and J is TRBJ2-1; D is undetermined. The CDR3 contains 14 residues. Deletions cut 3 bases from V and 3 bases from J, with 9 bases between. As DNA, the CDR3 is TGTGCCAGCAGTTTTGATAATGGCTACAATGAGCAGTTCTTC. Protein sequence: CASSFDNGYNEQFF.

At least ten counts were recorded for this clonotype. The V and J genes are TRBV20-1 and TRBJ2-1; 9 nucleotides match TRBD2. This CDR3 has 14 amino acids. V was clipped by 6 bases and J by 10 bases; unmatched bases: 13. CDR1 and CDR2 (germline): DFQATT, SNEGSKA (reference sequence). The chain's CDR3 is CSAPPAGGPREQFF. The CDR3 DNA is TGCAGTGCCCCTCCCGCGGGAGGGCCACGAGAGCAGTTCTTC.

This clonotype was picked up many times. The chain is built from TRBV28 and TRBJ2-3, with D perhaps TRBD2 (6 bases). Trimming stripped 2 bases from V and 0 bases from J, with 12 bases between. Germline CDR1 MDHEN, CDR2 SYDVKM. This CDR3 is built from 16 residues. The CDR3 is CASSLLKTRSTDTQYF. In DNA, the CDR3 is TGTGCCAGCAGTTTACTCAAGACTAGGAGCACAGATACGCAGTATTTT. The whole variable domain, remainder taken from reference TRBV28 and TRBJ2-3, is DVKVTQSSRYLVKRTGEKVFLECVQDMDHENMFWYRQDPGLGLRLIYFSYDVKMKEKGDIPEGYSVSREKKERFSLILESASTNQTSMYLCASSLLKTRSTDTQYFGPGTRLTVL.

This clonotype has ten or more counts. The chain uses TRBV12-3 or TRBV12-4 and TRBJ1-5; a possible D gene is TRBD1 (5 bases). This CDR3 spans 16 amino acids. Trimming took 4 bases from V and 4 from J, leaving 17 bases between them. This CDR3 reads CASSSQTRQKNQPQHF. CDR3 in DNA: TGTGCCAGCAGTTCCCAAACACGACAGAAAAATCAGCCCCAGCATTTT.

This clonotype has more than one count but fewer than ten. CDR3 in amino acids: CATSDFPSSYNEQFF. As DNA, the CDR3 is TGTGCCACCAGTGATTTCCCAAGCTCCTACAATGAGCAGTTCTTC. The chain uses TRBV24-1 and TRBJ2-1; no clear D gene. V shed 1 base and J shed 0 bases, with 6 bases lying between them. The germline V gene has CDR1 KGHDR and CDR2 SFDVKD. The CDR3 is made up of 15 amino acids.